One T cell receptor beta chain is described in this entry. Its antigen is not identified. In the PCR, 60 Vbeta and 13 Jbeta primers were used. The method was immunoSEQ multiplex PCR; TCRdb's version includes in-frame clones alone and lacks a portion of them. In total, the table holds 91,000 or so clones. This entry comes from a study of cytomegalovirus exposure and HLA in healthy donors. Study results and limitations: Several of the most significant clusters appeared, in a later analysis, to be linked to common viral pathogens. V segments that were indistinguishable, TRBV6-2 and TRBV6-3 among them, were omitted from analysis. Most TCR sequences were rare, but some public TCRs occurred in many donors.

V gave up 0 bases and J gave up 4 bases, with 14 bases separating them. The CDR3 runs to 16 residues. Germline CDR1 reads SGDLS; CDR2 reads YYNGEE. Sequences were obtained from PBMCs. This sequence was found in a woman aged 25 to 45 in good health and CMV-seronegative. This chain uses TRBV9 with TRBJ1-5; the D is unclear. CDR3 region: CASSVGPGGLNQPQHF. CDR3 nucleotides: TGTGCCAGCAGCGTAGGGCCCGGAGGTCTTAATCAGCCCCAGCATTTT.